This paragraph covers one TCR beta chain sequence. Its antigen is not identified. Distinct nucleotide sequences in the sample also encode this CDR3. These data come from a study of T cell responses to AZD1222 COVID-19 vaccine. Study-wide results and limits: The study identified only a handful of AZD1222 recipients as seropositive at baseline. Researchers took repertoire samples only after the peak T cell response had come.

Profiled with immunoSEQ multiplex PCR; TCRdb holds only in-frame clones, not every one. The profile shows about 130,000 clones, less than 95% of them singletons. The source was peripheral blood, collected on day 0 of AZD1222 vaccination. The TCR originated in an adult in good health.

This CDR3 reads CASSATTATNEKLFF. CDR3 nucleotide sequence: TGTGCCAGCAGCGCAACGACTGCCACTAATGAAAAACTGTTTTTT. The chain links TRBV9 to TRBJ1-4, with D unresolved. Germline CDR1 is SGDLS and CDR2 is YYNGEE. V lost 3 bases and J 2 bases, leaving 11 bases between the germline ends. This CDR3 has 15 amino acids.